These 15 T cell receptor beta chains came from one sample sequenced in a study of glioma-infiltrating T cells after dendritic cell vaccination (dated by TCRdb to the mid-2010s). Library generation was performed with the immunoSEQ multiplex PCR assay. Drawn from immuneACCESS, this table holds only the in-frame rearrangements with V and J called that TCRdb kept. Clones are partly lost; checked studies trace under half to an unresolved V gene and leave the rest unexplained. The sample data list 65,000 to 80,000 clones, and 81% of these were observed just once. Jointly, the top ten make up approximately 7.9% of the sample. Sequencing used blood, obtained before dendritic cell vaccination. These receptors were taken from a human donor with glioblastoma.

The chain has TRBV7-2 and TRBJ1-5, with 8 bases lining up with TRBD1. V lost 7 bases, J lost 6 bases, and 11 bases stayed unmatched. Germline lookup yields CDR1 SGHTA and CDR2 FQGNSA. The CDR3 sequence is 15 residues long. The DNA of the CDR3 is TGTGCCAGCACCACCGGGACAGGATGGGCTCAGCCCCAGCATTTT. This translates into CASTTGTGWAQPQHF.

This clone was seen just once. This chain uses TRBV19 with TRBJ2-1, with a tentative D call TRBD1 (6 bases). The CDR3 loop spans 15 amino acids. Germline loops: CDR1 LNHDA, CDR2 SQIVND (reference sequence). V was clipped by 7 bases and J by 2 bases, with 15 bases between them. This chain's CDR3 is CASNSGTSAYNEQFF. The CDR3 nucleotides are TGTGCCAGTAATTCCGGGACATCGGCCTACAATGAGCAGTTCTTC.

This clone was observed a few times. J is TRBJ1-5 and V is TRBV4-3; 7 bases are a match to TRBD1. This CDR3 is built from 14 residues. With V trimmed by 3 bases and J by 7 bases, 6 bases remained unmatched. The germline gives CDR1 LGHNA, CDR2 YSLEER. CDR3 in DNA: TGCGCCAGCAGCCAGGGACAGCTTTCCCAGCCCCAGCATTTT. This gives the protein CASSQGQLSQPQHF.

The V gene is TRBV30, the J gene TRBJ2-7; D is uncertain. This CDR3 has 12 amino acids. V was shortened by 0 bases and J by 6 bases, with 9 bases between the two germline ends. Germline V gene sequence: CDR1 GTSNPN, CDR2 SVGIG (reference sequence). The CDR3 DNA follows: TGTGCCTGGAGTGTAGAGGTTGGCGAGCAGTACTTC. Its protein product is CAWSVEVGEQYF.

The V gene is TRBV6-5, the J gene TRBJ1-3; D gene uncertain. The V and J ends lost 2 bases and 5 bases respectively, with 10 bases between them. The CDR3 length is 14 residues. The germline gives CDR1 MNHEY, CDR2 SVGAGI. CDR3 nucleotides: TGTGCCAGCAGTTACGGACGGGGAAGAAACACCATATATTTT. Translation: CASSYGRGRNTIYF.

Here the CDR3 reads CASSPDSTSNTEAFF. The DNA for the CDR3 is TGTGCCAGCTCTCCGGACAGTACATCGAACACTGAAGCTTTCTTT. The gene calls are TRBV18 and TRBJ1-1; D may be TRBD1 (6 bases). This CDR3 region has 15 residues. The germline V and J ends were trimmed by 6 bases and 1 base, with 15 bases remaining between them. Per the germline V gene, CDR1 is KGHSH and CDR2 is LQKENI.

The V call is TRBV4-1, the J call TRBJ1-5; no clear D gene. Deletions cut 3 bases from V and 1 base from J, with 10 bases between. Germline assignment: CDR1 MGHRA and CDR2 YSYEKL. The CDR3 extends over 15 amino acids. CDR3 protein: CASSQRTGSNQPQHF. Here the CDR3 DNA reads TGCGCCAGCAGCCAGAGGACGGGAAGCAATCAGCCCCAGCATTTT.

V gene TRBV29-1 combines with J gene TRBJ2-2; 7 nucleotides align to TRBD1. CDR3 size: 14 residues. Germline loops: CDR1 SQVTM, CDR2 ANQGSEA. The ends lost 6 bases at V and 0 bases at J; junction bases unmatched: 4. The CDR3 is CSVGTDANTGELFF. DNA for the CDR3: TGCAGCGTAGGGACAGACGCGAACACCGGGGAGCTGTTTTTT.

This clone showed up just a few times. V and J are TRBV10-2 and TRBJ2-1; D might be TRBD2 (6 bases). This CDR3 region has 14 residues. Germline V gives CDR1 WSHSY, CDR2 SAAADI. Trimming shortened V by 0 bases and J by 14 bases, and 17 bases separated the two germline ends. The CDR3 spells CASSESTEWAGKFF. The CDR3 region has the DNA TGCGCCAGCAGTGAGTCGACCGAGTGGGCGGGGAAGTTCTTC.

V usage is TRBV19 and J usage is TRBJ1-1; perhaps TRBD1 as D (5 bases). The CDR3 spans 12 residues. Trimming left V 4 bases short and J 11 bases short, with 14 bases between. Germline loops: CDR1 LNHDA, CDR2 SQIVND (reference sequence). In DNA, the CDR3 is TGTGCCAGTAGTAGCGGATGGACAAAGGCTTTCTTT. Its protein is CASSSGWTKAFF.

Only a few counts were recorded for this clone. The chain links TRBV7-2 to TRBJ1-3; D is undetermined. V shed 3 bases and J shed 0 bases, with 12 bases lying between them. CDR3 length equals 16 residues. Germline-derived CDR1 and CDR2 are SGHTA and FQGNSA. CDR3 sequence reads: CASSFPSSGSGNTIYF. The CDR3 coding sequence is TGTGCCAGCAGCTTCCCGTCAAGCGGCTCTGGAAACACCATATATTTT.

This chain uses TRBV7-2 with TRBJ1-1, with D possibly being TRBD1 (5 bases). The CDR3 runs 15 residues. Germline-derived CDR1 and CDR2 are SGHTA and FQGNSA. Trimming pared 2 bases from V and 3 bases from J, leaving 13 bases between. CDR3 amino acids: CASSLLGDYYTEAFF. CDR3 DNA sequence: TGTGCCAGCAGCTTACTAGGGGATTACTACACTGAAGCTTTCTTT.

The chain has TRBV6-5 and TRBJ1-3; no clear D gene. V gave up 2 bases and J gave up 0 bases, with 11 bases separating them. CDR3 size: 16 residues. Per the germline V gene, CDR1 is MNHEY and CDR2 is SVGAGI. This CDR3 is CASSYDYLSSGNTIYF. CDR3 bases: TGTGCCAGCAGTTACGACTATCTCAGCTCTGGAAACACCATATATTTT.

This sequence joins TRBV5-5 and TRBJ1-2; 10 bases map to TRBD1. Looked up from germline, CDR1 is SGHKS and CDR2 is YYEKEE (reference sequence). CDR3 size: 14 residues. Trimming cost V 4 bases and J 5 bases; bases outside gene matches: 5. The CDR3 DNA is TGTGCCAGCAGCCCTGACAGGGGGCTGTATGGCTACACCTTC. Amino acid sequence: CASSPDRGLYGYTF.

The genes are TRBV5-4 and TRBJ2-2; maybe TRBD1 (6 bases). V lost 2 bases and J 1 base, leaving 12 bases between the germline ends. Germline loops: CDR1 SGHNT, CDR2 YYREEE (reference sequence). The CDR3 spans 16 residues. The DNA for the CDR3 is TGTGCCAGCAGCTTAGTCGGGACACAGAACACCGGGGAGCTGTTTTTT. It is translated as CASSLVGTQNTGELFF.